Following are 7 T cell receptor beta chains from one sample sequenced in a study of T cells in Graves' hyperthyroidism and ophthalmopathy. Amplification yielded TCR beta CDR3 regions, with RNA transcripts as the source. Carried out on the TCR CDR3, a first-round RT-PCR used the HTBI primer set. TCRdb recomputed calls from the multiplex PCR reads with MiXCR, one row per CDR3 protein. The sample comprises around 690,000 distinct CDR3 sequences, roughly a sixth of which are singletons, and about 14% rests with the top ten. Specimen: blood. Receptors were obtained from a middle-aged man with Graves' hyperthyroidism.

This clonotype has a count of ten or more. The rearrangement joins TRBV29-1 to TRBJ1-2; 7 bases agree with TRBD1. The CDR3 runs 12 residues. Looked up from germline, CDR1 is SQVTM and CDR2 is ANQGSEA. Trimming at V came to 7 bases and at J to 4 bases, leaving 6 bases not matched to a gene. DNA for the CDR3: TGCAGCGGTTCGGGGGACAGCTATGGCTACACCTTC. It specifies CSGSGDSYGYTF.

Many counts were recorded for this clonotype. This chain uses TRBV12-3 or TRBV12-4 with TRBJ2-1; D is ambiguous. V was trimmed by 4 bases and J by 6 bases, leaving 10 bases between them. The CDR3 is 13 amino acids. Here the CDR3 DNA reads TGTGCCAGCAGTTACGGTTCGGGCAATGAGCAGTTCTTC. Protein: CASSYGSGNEQFF.

This clonotype was counted a few times. The rearrangement uses TRBV4-1 and TRBJ2-7; D may be TRBD2 (7 bases). V lost 4 bases to trimming and J lost 2 bases, with 18 bases between them. In germline, CDR1 is MGHRA, CDR2 YSYEKL. CDR3 size: 16 residues. CDR3 bases: TGCGCCAGCAGCCCACTTGAAGCGGGGACAACCTACGAGCAGTACTTC. Its protein is CASSPLEAGTTYEQYF.

Of note for this clonotype: Since a much larger clone is just one base distant, this may be a read error. This chain links TRBV11-2 with TRBJ2-2, with 11 bases aligning to TRBD2. Losses at the gene ends were 0 bases for V and 7 bases for J; bases not matched to a gene: 1. Germline CDR1 reads SGHAT; CDR2 reads FQNNGV. CDR3 size: 15 residues. The CDR3 spells CASSLELAGVGELFF. CDR3 coding DNA: TGTGCCAGCAGCTTAGAACTAGCGGGAGTCGGGGAGCTGTTTTTT.

The chain couples TRBV4-2 to TRBJ1-2; 7 positions match TRBD1. CDR3 length equals 16 residues. After removal of 1 base from V and 6 bases from J, the junction contained 11 bases not matched to a gene. Per germline, CDR1 LGHNA and CDR2 YNFKEQ. The CDR3 reads CASSQVGTAFVDGYTF. The CDR3 DNA reads as TGTGCCAGCAGCCAAGTCGGGACAGCCTTCGTGGATGGCTACACCTTC.

This clonotype has just a few counts. The J gene is TRBJ1-2, the V gene TRBV3-1; the D is unclear. This CDR3 is built from 12 residues. CDR1 is LGHDT, CDR2 YNNKEL, per germline (reference sequence). V was trimmed by 4 bases and J by 2 bases, leaving 5 bases between them. This chain's CDR3 is CASSRWNYGYTF. The CDR3 DNA reads as TGTGCCAGCAGCCGATGGAACTATGGCTACACCTTC.

This clonotype was recorded at least ten times. The chain joins TRBV24-1 to TRBJ2-2; D is uncertain. The CDR3 spans 16 residues. In germline, CDR1 is KGHDR, CDR2 SFDVKD. V was pared by 3 bases and J by 1 base, with 11 bases between. The CDR3 is CATSDRSPRNTGELFF. The CDR3 DNA reads TGTGCCACCAGTGATAGGTCACCCCGGAACACCGGGGAGCTGTTTTTT.